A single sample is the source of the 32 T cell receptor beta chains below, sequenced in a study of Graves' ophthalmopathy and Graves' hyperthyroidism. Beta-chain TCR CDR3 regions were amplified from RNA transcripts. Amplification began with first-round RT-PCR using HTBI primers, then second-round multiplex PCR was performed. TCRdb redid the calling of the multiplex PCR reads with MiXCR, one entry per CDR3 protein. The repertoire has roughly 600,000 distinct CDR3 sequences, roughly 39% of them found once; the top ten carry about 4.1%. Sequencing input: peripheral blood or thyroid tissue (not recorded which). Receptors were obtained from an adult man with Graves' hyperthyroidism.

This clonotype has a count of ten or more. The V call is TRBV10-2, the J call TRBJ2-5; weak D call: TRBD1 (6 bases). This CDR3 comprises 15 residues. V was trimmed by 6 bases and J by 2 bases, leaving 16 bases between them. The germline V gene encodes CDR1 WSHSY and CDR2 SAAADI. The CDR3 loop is CASRGRMDRQETQYF. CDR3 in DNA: TGCGCCAGCAGAGGACGGATGGACAGACAAGAGACCCAGTACTTC.

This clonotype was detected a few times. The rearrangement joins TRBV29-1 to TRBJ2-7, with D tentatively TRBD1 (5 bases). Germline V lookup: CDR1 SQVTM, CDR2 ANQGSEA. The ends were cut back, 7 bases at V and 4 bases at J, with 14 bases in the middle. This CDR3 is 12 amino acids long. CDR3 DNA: TGCAGCGGGACCGACAGAACGTACGAGCAGTACTTC. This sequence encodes CSGTDRTYEQYF.

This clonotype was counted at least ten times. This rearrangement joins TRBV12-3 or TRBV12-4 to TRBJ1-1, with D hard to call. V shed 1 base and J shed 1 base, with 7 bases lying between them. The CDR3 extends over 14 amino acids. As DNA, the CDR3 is TGTGCCAGCAGTTTAGGACACCAGAACACTGAAGCTTTCTTT. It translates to CASSLGHQNTEAFF.

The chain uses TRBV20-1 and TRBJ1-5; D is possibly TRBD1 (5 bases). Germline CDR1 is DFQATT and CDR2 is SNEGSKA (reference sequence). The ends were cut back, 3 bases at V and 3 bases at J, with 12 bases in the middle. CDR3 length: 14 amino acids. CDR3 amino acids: CSARAGLDNQPQHF. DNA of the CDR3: TGCAGTGCTAGGGCGGGACTGGACAATCAGCCCCAGCATTTT.

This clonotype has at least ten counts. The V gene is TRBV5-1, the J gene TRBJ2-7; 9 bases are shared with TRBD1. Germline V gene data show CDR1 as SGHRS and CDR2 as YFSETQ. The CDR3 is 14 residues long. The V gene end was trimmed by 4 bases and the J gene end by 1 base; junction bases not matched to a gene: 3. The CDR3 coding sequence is TGCGCCAGCAGCAGGACAGGGGCGTCCTACGAGCAGTACTTC. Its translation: CASSRTGASYEQYF.

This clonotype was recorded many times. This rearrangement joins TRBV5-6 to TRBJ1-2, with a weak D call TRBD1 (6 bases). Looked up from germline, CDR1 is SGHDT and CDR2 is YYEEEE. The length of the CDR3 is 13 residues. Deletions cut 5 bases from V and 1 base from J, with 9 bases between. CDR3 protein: CASRADSNYGYTF. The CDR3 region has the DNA TGTGCCAGCAGGGCGGACAGTAACTATGGCTACACCTTC.

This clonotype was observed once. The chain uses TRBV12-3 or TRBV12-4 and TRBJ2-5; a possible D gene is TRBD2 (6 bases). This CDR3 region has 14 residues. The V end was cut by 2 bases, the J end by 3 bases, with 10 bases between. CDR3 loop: CASSLPGGKETQYF. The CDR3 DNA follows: TGTGCCAGCAGTTTACCGGGCGGGAAAGAGACCCAGTACTTC.

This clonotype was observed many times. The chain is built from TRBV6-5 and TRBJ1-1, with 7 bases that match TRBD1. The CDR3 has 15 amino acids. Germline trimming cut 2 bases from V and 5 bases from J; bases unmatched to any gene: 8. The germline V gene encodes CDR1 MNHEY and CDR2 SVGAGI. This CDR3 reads CASSYDRAEGTEAFF. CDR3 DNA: TGTGCCAGCAGTTACGACAGGGCAGAAGGAACTGAAGCTTTCTTT.

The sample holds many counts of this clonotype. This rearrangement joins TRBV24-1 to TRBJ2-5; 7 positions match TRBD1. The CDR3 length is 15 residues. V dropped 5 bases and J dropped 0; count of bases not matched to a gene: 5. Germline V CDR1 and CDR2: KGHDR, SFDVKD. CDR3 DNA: TGTGCCACCAGTGGTAAGGGACAGTACCAAGAGACCCAGTACTTC. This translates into CATSGKGQYQETQYF.

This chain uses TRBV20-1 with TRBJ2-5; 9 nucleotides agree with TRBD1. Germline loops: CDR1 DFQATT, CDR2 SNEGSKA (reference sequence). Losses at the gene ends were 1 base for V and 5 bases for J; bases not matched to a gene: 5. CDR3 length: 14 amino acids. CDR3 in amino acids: CSARAGQGLETQYF. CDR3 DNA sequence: TGCAGTGCTAGAGCGGGACAGGGACTGGAGACCCAGTACTTC.

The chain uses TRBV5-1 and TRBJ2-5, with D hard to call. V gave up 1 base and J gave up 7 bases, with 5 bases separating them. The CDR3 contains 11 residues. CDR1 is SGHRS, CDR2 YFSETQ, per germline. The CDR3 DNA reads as TGCGCCAGCAGCTTGAAAGTGACCCAGTACTTC. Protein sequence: CASSLKVTQYF.

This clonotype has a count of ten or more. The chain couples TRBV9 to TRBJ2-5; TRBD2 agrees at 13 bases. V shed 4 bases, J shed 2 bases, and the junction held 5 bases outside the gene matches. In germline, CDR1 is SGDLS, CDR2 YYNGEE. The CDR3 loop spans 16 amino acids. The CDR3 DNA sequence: TGTGCCAGCAGCTCCACTAGCGGGGGGGTTCAAGAGACCCAGTACTTC. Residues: CASSSTSGGVQETQYF.

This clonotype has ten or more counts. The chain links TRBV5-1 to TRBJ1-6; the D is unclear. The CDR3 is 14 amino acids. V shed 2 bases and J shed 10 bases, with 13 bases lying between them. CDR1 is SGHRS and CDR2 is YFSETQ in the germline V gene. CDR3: CASSFEWIGSPLHF. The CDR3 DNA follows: TGCGCCAGCAGCTTTGAGTGGATCGGGTCACCCCTCCACTTT.

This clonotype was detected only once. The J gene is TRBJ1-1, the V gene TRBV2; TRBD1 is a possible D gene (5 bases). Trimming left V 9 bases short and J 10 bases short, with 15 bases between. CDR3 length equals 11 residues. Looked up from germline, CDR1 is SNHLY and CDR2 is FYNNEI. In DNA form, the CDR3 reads TGTGCCAGTACTGGGGCAGGTTTAGCTTTCTTT. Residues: CASTGAGLAFF.

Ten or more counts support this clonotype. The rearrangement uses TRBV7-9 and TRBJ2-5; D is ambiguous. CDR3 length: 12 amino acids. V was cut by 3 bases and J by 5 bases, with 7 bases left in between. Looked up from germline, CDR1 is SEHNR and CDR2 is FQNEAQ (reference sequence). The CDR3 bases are TGTGCCAGCAGCTTTTTGACGGAGACCCAGTACTTC. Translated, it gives CASSFLTETQYF. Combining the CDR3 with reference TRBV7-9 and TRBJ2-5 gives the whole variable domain DTGVSQNPRHKITKRGQNVTFRCDPISEHNRLYWYRQTLGQGPEFLTYFQNEAQLEKSRLLSDRFSAERPKGSFSTLEIQRTEQGDSAMYLCASSFLTETQYFGPGTRLLVL.

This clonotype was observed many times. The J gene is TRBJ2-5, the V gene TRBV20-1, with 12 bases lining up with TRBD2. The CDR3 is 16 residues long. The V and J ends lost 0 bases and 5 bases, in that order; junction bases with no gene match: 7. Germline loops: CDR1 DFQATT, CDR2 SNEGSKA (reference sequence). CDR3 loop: CSARDIASGGAETQYF. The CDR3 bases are TGCAGTGCTAGAGATATTGCTAGCGGGGGGGCGGAGACCCAGTACTTC.

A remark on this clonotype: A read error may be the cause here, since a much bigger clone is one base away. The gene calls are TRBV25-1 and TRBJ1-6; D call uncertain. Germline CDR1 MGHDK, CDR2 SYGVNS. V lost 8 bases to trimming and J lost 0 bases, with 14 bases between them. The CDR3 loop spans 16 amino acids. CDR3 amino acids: CASGAIPGSYNSPLHF. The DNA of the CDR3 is TGTGCCAGCGGAGCGATCCCCGGCTCCTATAATTCACCCCTCCACTTT.

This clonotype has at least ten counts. The CDR3 DNA reads TGTGCCAGCAGCTTAGGGTCCCTCAACTACGAGCAGTACTTC. This translates into CASSLGSLNYEQYF. The rearrangement uses TRBV7-8 and TRBJ2-7; D uncertain. Deletions cut 1 base from V and 3 bases from J, with 10 bases between. Germline V gene sequence: CDR1 SGHVS, CDR2 FQNEAQ. This CDR3 region has 14 residues.

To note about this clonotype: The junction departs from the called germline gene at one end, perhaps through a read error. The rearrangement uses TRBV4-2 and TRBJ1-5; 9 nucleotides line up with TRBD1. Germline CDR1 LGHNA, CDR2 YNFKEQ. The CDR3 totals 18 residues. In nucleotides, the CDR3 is TGTGCTAGCAGCCAATCCTATCCGGGACAGGGACACAATCAGCCCCAGCATTTT. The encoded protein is CASSQSYPGQGHNQPQHF.

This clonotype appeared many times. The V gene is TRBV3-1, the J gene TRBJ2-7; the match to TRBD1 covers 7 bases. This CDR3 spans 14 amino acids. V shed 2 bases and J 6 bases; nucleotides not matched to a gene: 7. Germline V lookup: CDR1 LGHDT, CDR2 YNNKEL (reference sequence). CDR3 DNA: TGTGCCAGCAGCCAATCCGGACAGGCTCTCGAGCAGTACTTC. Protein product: CASSQSGQALEQYF.

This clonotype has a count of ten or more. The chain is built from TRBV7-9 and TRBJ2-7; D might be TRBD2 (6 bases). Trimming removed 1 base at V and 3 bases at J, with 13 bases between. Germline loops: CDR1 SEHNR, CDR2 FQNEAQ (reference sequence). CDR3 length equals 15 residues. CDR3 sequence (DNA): TGTGCCAGCAGCTTAGAGCTCTCCGGGGGCTACGAGCAGTACTTC. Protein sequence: CASSLELSGGYEQYF.

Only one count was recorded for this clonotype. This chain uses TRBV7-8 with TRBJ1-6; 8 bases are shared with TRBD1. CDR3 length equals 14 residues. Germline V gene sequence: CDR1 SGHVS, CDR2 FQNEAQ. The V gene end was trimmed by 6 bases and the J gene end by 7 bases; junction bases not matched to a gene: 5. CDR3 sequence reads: CASRRGQENSPLHF. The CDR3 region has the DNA TGTGCCAGCAGGAGGGGACAGGAAAATTCACCCCTCCACTTT.

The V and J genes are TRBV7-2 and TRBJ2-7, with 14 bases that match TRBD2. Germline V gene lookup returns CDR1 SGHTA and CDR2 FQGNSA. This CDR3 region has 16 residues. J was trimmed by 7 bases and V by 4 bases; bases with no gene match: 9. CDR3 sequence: CASSSRTSGRLHEQYF. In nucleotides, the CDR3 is TGTGCCAGCAGCTCTCGGACTAGCGGGAGGCTCCATGAGCAGTACTTC.

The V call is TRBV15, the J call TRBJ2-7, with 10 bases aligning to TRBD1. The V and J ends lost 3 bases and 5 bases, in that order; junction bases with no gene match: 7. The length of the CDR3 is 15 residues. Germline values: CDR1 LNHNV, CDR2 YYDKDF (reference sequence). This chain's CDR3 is CATSSVRDRGNEQYF. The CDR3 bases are TGTGCCACCAGCAGTGTCCGGGACAGGGGTAACGAGCAGTACTTC.

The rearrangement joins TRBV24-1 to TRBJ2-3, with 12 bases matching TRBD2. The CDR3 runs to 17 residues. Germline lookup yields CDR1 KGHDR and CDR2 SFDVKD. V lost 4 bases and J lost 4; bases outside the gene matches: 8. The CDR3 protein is CATSDRRLAGVSDTQYF. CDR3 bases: TGTGCCACCAGTGACCGCCGACTAGCGGGAGTCTCAGATACGCAGTATTTT.

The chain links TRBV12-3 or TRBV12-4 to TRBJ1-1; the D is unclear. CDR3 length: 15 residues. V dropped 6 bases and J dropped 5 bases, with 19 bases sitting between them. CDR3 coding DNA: TGTGCCAGCAGCTTCGGCCCTCCACCGGGGACTGAAGCTTTCTTT. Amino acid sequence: CASSFGPPPGTEAFF.

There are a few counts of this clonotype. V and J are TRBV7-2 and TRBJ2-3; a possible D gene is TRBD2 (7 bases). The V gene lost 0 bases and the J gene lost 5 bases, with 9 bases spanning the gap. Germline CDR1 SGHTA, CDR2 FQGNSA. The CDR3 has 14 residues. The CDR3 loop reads CASSLAGGLDTQYF. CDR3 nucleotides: TGTGCCAGCAGCTTAGCGGGGGGGCTAGATACGCAGTATTTT.

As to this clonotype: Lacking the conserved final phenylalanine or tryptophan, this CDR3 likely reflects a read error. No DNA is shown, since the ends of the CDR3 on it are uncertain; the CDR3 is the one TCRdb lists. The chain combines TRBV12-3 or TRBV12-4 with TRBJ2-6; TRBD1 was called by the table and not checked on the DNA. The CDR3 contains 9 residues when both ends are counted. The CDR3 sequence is CASSLPRGR.

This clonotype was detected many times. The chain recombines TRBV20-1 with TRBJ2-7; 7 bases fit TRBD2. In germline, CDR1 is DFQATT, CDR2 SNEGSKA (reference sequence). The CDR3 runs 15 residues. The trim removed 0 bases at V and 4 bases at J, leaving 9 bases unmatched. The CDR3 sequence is CSARDRDGRFYEQYF. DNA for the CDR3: TGCAGTGCTAGAGATCGGGACGGGAGGTTTTACGAGCAGTACTTC.

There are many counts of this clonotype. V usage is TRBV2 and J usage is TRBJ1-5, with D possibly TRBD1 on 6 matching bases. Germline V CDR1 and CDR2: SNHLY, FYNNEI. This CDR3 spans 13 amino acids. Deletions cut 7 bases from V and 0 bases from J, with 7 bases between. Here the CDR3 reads CASTGVSNQPQHF. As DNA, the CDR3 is TGTGCCAGCACAGGGGTTAGCAATCAGCCCCAGCATTTT.

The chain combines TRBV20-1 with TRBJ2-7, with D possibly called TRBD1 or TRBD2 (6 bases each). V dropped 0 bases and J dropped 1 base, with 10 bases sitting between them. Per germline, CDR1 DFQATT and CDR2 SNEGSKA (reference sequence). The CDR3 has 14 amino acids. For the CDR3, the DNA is TGCAGTGCTAGAGATCAAGGGGGGTCCTACGAGCAGTACTTC. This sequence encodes CSARDQGGSYEQYF.

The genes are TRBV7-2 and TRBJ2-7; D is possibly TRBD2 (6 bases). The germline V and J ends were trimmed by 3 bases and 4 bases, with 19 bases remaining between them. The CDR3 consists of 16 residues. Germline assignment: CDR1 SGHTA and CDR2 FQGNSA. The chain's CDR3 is CASSLVPGGRSYEQYF. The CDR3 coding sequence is TGTGCCAGCAGCTTGGTCCCCGGGGGACGGTCTTACGAGCAGTACTTC.